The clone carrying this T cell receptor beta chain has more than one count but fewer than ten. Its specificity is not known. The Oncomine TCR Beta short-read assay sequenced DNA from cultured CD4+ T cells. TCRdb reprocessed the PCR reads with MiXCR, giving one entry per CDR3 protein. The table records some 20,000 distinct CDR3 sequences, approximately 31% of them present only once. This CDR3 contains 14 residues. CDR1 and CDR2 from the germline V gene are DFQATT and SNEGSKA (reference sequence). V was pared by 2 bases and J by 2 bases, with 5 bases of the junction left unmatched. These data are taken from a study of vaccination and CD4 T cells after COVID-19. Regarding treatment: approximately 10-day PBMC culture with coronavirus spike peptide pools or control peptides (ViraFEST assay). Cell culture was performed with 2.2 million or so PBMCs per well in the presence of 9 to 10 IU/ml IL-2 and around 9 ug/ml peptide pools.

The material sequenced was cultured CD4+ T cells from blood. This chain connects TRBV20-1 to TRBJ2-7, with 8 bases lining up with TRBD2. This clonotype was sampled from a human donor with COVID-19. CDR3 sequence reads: CSARSGLATYEQYF. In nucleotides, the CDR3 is TGCAGTGCTAGATCAGGACTAGCTACCTACGAGCAGTACTTC.